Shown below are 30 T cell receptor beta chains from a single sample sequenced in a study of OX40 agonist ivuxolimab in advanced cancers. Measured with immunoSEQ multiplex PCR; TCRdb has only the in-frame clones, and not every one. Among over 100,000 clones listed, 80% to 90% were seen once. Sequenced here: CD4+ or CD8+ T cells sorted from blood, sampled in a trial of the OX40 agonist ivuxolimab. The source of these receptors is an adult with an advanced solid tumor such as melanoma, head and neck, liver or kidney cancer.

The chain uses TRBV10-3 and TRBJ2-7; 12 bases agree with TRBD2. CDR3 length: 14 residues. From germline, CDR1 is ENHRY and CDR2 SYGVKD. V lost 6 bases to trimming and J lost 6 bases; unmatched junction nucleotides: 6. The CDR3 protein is CAISPGLAGSEQYF. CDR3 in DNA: TGTGCCATCAGCCCCGGACTAGCGGGGAGCGAGCAGTACTTC.

In DNA form, the CDR3 reads TGTGCCAGCACCTACGGGCCCAACGGGGAGACCCAGTACTTC. It translates to CASTYGPNGETQYF. V and J are TRBV5-6 and TRBJ2-5, with unresolved D. CDR1 is SGHDT, CDR2 YYEEEE, per germline. Trimming took 6 bases from V and 5 from J, leaving 17 bases between them. The CDR3 has 14 amino acids.

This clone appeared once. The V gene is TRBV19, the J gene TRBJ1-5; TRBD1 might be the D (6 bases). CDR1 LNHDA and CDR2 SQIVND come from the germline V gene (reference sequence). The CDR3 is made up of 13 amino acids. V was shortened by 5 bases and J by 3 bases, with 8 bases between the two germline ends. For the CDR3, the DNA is TGTGCCAGTAGTTCAGGGGTCAATCAGCCCCAGCATTTT. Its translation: CASSSGVNQPQHF.

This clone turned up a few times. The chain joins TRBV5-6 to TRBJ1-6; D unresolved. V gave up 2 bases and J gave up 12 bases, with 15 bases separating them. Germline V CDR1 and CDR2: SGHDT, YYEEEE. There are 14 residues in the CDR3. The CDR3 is CASSFQLEIQPLHF. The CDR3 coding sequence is TGTGCCAGCAGCTTCCAGTTGGAAATTCAACCCCTCCACTTT.

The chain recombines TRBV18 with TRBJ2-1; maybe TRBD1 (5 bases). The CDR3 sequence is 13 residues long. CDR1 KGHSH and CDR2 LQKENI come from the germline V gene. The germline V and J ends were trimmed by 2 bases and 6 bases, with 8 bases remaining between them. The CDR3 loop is CASSPSQGNEQFF. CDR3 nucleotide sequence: TGTGCCAGCTCACCATCGCAGGGCAATGAGCAGTTCTTC.

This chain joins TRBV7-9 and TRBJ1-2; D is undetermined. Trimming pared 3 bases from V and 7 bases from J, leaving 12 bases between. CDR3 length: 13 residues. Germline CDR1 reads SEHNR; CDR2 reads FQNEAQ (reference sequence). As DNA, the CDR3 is TGTGCCAGCAGCTTTCGTGGACGAATTGGCTACACCTTC. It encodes CASSFRGRIGYTF.

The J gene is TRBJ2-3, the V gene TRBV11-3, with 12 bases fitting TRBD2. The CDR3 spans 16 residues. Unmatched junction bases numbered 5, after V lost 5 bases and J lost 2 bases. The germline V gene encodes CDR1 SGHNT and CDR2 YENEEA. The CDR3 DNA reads TGTGCCAGCAGCCCCCGGACTAGCGGGGCCACAGATACGCAGTATTTT. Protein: CASSPRTSGATDTQYF. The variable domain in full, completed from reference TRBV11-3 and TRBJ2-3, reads EAGVVQSPRYKIIEKKQPVAFWCNPISGHNTLYWYLQNLGQGPELLIRYENEEAVDDSQLPKDRFSAERLKGVDSTLKIQPAELGDSAVYLCASSPRTSGATDTQYFGPGTRLTVL.

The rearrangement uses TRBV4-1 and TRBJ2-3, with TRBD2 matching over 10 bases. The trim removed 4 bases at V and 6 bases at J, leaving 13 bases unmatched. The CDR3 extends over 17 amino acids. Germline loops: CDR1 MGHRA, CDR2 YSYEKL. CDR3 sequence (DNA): TGCGCCAGCAGCCTCACCTCAGCGGGGGGGCCTTCCGATACGCAGTATTTT. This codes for CASSLTSAGGPSDTQYF.

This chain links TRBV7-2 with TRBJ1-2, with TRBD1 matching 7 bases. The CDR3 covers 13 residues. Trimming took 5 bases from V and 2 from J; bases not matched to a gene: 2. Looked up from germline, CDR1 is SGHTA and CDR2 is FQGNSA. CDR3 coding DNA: TGTGCCAGCAGCCGGGACAGAAACTATGGCTACACCTTC. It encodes CASSRDRNYGYTF.

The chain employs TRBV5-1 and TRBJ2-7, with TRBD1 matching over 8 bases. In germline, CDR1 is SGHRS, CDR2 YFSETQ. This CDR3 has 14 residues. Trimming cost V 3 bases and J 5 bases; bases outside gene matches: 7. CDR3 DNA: TGCGCCAGCAGCTACGGACAGGGAGTCGACGAGCAGTACTTC. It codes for CASSYGQGVDEQYF.

CDR3 sequence: CASSLRRDTNNEQFF. The CDR3 DNA reads TGTGCCAGCAGCTTAAGGAGGGACACCAACAATGAGCAGTTCTTC. The rearrangement uses TRBV11-2 and TRBJ2-1; TRBD1 or TRBD2 may be the D gene (6 bases each). In germline, CDR1 is SGHAT, CDR2 FQNNGV. CDR3 size: 15 residues. Trimming removed 2 bases at V and 5 bases at J, with 13 bases between.

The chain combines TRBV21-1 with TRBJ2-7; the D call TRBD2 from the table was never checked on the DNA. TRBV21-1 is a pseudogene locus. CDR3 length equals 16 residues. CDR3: CASAKGGTCVSYEQYF. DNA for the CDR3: TGTGCCAGCGCAAAGGGGGGGACATGCGTCTCCTACGAGCAGTACTTC.

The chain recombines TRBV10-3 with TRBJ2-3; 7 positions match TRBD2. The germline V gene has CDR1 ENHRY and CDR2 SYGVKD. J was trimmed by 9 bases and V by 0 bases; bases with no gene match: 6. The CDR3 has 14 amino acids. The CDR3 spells CAISESGGEWTQYF. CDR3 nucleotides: TGTGCCATCAGTGAGTCGGGAGGGGAGTGGACGCAGTATTTT.

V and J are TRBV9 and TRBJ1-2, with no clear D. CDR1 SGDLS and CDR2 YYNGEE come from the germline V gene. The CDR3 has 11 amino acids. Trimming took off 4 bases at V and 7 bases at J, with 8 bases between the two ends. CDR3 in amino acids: CASSHTRGYTF. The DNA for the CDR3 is TGTGCCAGCAGCCACACCCGTGGCTACACCTTC.

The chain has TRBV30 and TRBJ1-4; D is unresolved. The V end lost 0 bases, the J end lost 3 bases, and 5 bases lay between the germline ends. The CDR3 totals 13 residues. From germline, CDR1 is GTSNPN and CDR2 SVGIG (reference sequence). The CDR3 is CAWSVSPNEKLFF. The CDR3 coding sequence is TGTGCCTGGAGTGTCAGCCCTAATGAAAAACTGTTTTTT.

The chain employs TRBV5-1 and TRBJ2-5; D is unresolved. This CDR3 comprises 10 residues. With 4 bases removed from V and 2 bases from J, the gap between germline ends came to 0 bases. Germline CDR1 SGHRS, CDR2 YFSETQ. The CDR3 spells CASSQETQYF. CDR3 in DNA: TGCGCCAGCAGCCAAGAGACCCAGTACTTC.

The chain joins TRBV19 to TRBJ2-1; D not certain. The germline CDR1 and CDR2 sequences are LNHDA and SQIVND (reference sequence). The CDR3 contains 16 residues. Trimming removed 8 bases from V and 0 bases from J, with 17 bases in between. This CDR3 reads CASSPPEYSSYNEQFF. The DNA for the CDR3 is TGTGCCAGTTCCCCTCCCGAGTATAGCTCCTACAATGAGCAGTTCTTC.

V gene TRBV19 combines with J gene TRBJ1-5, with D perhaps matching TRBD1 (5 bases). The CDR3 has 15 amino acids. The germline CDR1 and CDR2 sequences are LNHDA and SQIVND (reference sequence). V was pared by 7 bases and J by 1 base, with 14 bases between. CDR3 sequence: CASNTWEGSNQPQHF. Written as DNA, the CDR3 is TGTGCCAGTAACACATGGGAGGGGAGCAATCAGCCCCAGCATTTT.

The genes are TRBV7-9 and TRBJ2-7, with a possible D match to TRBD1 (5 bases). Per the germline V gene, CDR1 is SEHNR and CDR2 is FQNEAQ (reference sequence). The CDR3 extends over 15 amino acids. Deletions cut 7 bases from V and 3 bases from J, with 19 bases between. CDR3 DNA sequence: TGTGCCAGCATCGATGGGGCAGTAGGGCGCTACGAGCAGTACTTC. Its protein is CASIDGAVGRYEQYF. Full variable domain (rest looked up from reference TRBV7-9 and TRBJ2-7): DTGVSQNPRHKITKRGQNVTFRCDPISEHNRLYWYRQTLGQGPEFLTYFQNEAQLEKSRLLSDRFSAERPKGSFSTLEIQRTEQGDSAMYLCASIDGAVGRYEQYFGPGTRLTVT.

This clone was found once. This CDR3 reads CASSLILFRNQPQHF. The CDR3, as DNA: TGTGCCAGCAGTTTAATTTTATTTCGGAATCAGCCCCAGCATTTT. The chain joins TRBV28 to TRBJ1-5, with D unresolved. The CDR3 spans 15 residues. CDR1 is MDHEN and CDR2 is SYDVKM in the germline V gene. The V end lost 2 bases, the J end lost 4 bases, and 12 bases lay between the germline ends.

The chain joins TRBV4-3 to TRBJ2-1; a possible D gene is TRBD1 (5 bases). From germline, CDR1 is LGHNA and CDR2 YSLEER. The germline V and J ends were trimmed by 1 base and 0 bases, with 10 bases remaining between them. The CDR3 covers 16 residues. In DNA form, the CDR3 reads TGCGCCAGCAGCCAAGGGGGCACCTCCTCCTACAATGAGCAGTTCTTC. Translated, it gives CASSQGGTSSYNEQFF.

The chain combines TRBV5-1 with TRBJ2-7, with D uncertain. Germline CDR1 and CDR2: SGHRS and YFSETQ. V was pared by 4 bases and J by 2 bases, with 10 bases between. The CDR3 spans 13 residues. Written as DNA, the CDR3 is TGCGCCAGCAGCCCCCCAAATACCTACGAGCAGTACTTC. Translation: CASSPPNTYEQYF.

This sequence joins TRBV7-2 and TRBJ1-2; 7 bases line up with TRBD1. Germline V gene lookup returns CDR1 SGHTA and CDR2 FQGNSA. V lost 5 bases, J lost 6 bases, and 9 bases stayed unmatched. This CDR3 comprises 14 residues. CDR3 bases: TGTGCCAGCAGCCAGATACAGGGGAGGGATGGCTACACCTTC. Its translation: CASSQIQGRDGYTF.

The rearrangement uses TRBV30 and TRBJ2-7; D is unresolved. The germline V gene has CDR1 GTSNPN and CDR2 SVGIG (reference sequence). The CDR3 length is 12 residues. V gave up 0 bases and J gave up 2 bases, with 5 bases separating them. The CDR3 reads CAWSVGPYEQYF. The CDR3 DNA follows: TGTGCCTGGAGTGTAGGCCCCTACGAGCAGTACTTC. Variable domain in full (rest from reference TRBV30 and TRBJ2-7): SQTIHQWPATLVQPVGSPLSLECTVEGTSNPNLYWYRQAAGRGLQLLFYSVGIGQISSEVPQNLSASRPQDRQFILSSKKLLLSDSGFYLCAWSVGPYEQYFGPGTRLTVT.

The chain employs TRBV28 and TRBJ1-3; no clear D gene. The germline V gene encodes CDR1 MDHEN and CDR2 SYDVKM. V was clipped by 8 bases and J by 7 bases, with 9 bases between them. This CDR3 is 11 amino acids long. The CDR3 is CASLLGNTIYF. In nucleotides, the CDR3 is TGTGCCAGCCTCTTGGGGAACACCATATATTTT.

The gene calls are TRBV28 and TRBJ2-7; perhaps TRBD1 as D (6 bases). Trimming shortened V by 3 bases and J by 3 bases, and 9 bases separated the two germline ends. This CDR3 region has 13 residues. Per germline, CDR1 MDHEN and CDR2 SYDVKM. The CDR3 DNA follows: TGTGCCAGCAGTTTGGGGACAATCTACGAGCAGTACTTC. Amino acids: CASSLGTIYEQYF.

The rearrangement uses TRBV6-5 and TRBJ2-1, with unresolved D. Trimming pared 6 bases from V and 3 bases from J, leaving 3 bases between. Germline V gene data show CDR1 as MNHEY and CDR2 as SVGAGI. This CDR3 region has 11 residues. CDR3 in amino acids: CASSRYNEQFF. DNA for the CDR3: TGTGCCAGCAGCCGCTACAATGAGCAGTTCTTC.

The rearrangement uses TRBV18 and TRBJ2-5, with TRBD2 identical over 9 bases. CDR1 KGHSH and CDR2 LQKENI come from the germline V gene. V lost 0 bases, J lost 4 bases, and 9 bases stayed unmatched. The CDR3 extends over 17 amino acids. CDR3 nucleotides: TGTGCCAGCTCACCACCCCTGCGGCGGGGGGGCCTAGAGACCCAGTACTTC. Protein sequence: CASSPPLRRGGLETQYF.

CDR3 loop: CASKRGQYNQPQHF. The DNA for the CDR3 is TGTGCCAGCAAAAGGGGACAGTACAATCAGCCCCAGCATTTT. The V and J genes are TRBV28 and TRBJ1-5, with 7 bases matching TRBD1. J lost 3 bases, V lost 7 bases, and 6 bases had no gene match. The CDR3 has 14 amino acids. Germline CDR1 is MDHEN and CDR2 is SYDVKM.

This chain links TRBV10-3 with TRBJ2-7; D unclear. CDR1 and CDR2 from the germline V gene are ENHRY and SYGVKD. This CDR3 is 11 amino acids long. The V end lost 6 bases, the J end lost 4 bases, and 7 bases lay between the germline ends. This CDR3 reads CAISQHYEQYF. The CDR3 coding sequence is TGTGCCATCAGCCAACATTACGAGCAGTACTTC.